This TCR beta chain was sequenced for a study of blood T cell repertoires in COVID-19. CDR3 length equals 13 residues. Trimming took off 8 bases at V and 8 bases at J, with 19 bases between the two ends. CDR1 and CDR2 (germline): SQVTM, ANQGSEA. Sequencing was performed with immunoSEQ multiplex PCR; in TCRdb, only in-frame clones are kept and a portion is missing. The sample has some 150,000 clones, more than 70% seen once. This receptor was obtained from a human donor in a cohort sampled during active COVID-19. This chain joins TRBV29-1 and TRBJ2-1, with D perhaps TRBD2 (5 bases). Material: peripheral blood. The CDR3 here is CSHGIGVSHEQFF. In nucleotides, the CDR3 is TGCAGCCACGGGATTGGGGTCAGCCATGAGCAGTTCTTC.